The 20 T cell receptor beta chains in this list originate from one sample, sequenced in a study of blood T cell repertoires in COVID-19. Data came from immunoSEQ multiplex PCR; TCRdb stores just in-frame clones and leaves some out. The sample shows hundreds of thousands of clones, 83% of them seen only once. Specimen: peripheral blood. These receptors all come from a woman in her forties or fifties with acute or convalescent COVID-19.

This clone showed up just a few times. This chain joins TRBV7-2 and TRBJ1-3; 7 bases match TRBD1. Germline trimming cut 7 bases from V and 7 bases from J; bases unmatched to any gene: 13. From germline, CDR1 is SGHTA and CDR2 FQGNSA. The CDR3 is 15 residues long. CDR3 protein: CASNAGTATWNTIYF. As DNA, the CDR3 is TGTGCCAGCAACGCCGGGACAGCGACTTGGAACACCATATATTTT.

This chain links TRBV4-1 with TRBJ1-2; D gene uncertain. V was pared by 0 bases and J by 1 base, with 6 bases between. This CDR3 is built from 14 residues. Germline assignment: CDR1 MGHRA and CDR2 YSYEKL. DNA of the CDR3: TGCGCCAGCAGCCAAGAAATCCTTAACTATGGCTACACCTTC. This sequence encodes CASSQEILNYGYTF.

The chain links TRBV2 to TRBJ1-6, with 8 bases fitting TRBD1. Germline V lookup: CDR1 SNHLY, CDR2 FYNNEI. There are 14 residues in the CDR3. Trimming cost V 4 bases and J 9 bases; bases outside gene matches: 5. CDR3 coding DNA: TGTGCCAGCAGTGCCGGACAGGGACCTTCACCCCTCCACTTT. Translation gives CASSAGQGPSPLHF.

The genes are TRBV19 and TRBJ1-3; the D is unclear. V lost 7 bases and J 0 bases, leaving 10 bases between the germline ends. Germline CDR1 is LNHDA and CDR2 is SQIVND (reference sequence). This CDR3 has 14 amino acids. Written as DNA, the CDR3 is TGTGCCAGTATCTCGAGTCTCTCTGGAAACACCATATATTTT. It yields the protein CASISSLSGNTIYF.

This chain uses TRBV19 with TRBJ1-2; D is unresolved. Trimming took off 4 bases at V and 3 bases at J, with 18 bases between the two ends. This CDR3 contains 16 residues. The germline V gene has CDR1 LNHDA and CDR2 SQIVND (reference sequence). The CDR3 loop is CASSTRGGPRDYGYTF. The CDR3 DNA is TGTGCCAGTAGTACCCGAGGAGGGCCCCGGGACTATGGCTACACCTTC.

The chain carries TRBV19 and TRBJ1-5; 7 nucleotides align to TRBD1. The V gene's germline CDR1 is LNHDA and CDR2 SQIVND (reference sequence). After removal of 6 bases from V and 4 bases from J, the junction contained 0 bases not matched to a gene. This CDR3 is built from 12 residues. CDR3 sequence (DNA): TGTGCCAGTAGGACAGGGAATCAGCCCCAGCATTTT. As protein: CASRTGNQPQHF.

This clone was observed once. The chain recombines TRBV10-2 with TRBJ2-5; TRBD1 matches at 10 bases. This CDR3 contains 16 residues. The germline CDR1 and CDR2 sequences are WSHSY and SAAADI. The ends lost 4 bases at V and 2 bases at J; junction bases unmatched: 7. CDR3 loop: CASSAPDRGRQETQYF. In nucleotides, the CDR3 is TGCGCCAGCAGTGCCCCCGACAGGGGGCGGCAAGAGACCCAGTACTTC.

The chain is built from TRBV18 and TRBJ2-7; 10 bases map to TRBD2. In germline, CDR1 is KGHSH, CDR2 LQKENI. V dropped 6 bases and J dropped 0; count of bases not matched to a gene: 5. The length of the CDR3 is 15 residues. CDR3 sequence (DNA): TGTGCCAGCTCCCCTAGCGGGGGCCCCTCCTACGAGCAGTACTTC. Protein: CASSPSGGPSYEQYF.

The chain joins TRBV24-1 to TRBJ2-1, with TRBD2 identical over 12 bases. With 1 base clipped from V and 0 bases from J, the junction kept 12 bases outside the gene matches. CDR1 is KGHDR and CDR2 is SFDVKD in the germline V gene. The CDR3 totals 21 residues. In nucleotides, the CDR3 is TGTGCCACCAGTGATTTTGGTTTTGAACTAGCGGGAGGCCACTCCTACAATGAGCAGTTCTTC. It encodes CATSDFGFELAGGHSYNEQFF.

For the CDR3, the DNA is TGTGCCACCAGCAGAGAAGCGGGACTAGCGGGGGTCAATGAGCAGTTCTTC. This encodes CATSREAGLAGVNEQFF. The chain has TRBV15 and TRBJ2-1; 14 bases map to TRBD2. This CDR3 is 17 amino acids long. Germline CDR1 is LNHNV and CDR2 is YYDKDF (reference sequence). Trimming removed 0 bases from V and 6 bases from J; junction bases left unmatched: 4.

CDR3: CASSEARAGAKLFF. CDR3 nucleotide sequence: TGTGCCAGCAGTGAAGCCAGGGCCGGAGCAAAACTGTTTTTT. The V call is TRBV2, the J call TRBJ1-4; a possible D gene is TRBD1 (5 bases). The V end was cut by 0 bases, the J end by 10 bases, with 12 bases between. The CDR3 has 14 amino acids. Germline CDR1 reads SNHLY; CDR2 reads FYNNEI.

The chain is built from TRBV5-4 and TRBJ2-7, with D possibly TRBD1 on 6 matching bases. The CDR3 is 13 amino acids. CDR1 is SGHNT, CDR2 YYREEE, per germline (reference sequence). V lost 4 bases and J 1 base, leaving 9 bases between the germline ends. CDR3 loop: CASSVQGSYEQYF. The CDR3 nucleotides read TGTGCCAGCAGCGTACAGGGTTCCTACGAGCAGTACTTC.

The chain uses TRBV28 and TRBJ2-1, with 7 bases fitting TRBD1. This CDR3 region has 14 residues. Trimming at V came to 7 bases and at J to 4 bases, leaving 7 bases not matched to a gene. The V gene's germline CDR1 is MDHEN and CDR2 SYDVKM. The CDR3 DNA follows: TGTGCCAGCAAAGCGGACAGGAGGTACAATGAGCAGTTCTTC. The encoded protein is CASKADRRYNEQFF.

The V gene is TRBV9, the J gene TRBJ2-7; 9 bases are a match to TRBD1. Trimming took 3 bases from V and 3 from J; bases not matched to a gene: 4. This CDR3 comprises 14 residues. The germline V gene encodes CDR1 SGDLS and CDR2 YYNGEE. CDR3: CASSGGQGSYEQYF. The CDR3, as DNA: TGTGCCAGCAGCGGGGGACAGGGAAGCTACGAGCAGTACTTC.

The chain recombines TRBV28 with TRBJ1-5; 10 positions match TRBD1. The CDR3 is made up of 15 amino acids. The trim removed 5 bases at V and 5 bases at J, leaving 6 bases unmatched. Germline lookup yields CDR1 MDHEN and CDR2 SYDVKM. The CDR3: CASSELDRGDQPQHF. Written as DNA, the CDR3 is TGTGCCAGCAGTGAATTGGACAGGGGGGATCAGCCCCAGCATTTT.

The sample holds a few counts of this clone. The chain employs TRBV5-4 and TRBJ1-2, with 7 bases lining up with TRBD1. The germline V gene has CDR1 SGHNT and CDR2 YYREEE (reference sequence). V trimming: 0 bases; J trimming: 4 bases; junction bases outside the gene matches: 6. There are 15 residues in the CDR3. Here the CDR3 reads CASSLGQGSGYGYTF. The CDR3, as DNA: TGTGCCAGCAGCTTGGGACAGGGATCGGGCTATGGCTACACCTTC. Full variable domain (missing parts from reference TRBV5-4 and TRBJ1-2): ETGVTQSPTHLIKTRGQQVTLRCSSQSGHNTVSWYQQALGQGPQFIFQYYREEENGRGNFPPRFSGLQFPNYSSELNVNALELDDSALYLCASSLGQGSGYGYTFGSGTRLTVV.

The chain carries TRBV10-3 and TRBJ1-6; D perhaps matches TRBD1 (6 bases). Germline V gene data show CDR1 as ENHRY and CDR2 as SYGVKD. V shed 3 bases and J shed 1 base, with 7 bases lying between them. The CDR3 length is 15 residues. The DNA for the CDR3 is TGTGCCATCAGTGACACAGGGTCCTATAATTCACCCCTCCACTTT. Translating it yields CAISDTGSYNSPLHF.

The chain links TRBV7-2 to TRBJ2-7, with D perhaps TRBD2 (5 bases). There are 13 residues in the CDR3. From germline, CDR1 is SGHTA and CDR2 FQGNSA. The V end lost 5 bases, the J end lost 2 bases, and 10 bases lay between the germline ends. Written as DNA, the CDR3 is TGTGCCAGCAGCCTGTTCGGGACCTACGAGCAGTACTTC. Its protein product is CASSLFGTYEQYF. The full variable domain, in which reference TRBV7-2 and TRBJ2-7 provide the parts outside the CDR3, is GAGVSQSPSNKVTEKGKDVELRCDPISGHTALYWYRQSLGQGLEFLIYFQGNSAPDKSGLPSDRFSAERTGGSVSTLTIQRTQQEDSAVYLCASSLFGTYEQYFGPGTRLTVT.

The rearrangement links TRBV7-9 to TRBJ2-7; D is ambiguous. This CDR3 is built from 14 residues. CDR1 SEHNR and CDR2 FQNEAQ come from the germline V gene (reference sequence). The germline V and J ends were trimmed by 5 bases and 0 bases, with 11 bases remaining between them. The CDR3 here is CASSPPTSSYEQYF. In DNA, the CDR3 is TGTGCCAGCAGCCCCCCGACAAGCTCCTACGAGCAGTACTTC.

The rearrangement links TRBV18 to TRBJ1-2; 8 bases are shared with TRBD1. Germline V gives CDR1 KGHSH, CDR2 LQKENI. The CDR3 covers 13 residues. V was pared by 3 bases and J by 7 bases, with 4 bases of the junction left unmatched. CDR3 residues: CASSPQGAGGYTF. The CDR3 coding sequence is TGTGCCAGCTCACCGCAGGGGGCGGGTGGCTACACCTTC.